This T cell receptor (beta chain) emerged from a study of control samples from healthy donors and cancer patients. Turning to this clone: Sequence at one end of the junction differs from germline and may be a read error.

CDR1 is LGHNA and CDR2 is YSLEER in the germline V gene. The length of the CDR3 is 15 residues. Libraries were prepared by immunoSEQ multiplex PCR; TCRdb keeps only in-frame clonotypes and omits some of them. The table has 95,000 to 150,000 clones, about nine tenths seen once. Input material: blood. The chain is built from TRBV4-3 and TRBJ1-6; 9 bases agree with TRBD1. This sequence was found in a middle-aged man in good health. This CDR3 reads CASSGRDRANSPLRF. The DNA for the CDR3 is TGCGCCAGCAGCGGACGGGACAGGGCCAATTCACCCCTCCGCTTT.